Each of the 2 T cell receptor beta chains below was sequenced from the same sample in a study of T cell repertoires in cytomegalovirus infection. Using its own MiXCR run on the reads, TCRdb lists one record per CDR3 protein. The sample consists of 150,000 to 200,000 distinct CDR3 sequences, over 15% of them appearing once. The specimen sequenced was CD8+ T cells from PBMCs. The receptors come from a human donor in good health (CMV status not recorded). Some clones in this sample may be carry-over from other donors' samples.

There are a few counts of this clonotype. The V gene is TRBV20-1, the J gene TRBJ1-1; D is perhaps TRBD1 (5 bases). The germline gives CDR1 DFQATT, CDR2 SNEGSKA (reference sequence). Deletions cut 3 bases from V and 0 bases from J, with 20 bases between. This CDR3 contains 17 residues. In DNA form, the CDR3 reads TGCAGTGCTAGCAAGTGGATAGCCGGGACGGTGAACACTGAAGCTTTCTTT. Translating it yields CSASKWIAGTVNTEAFF.

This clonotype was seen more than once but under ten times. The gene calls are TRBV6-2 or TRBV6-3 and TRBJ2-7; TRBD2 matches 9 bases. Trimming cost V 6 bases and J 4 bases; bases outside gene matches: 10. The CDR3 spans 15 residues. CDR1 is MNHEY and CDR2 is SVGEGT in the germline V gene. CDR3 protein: CASRTSAGGSYEQYF. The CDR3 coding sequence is TGTGCCAGCAGGACTTCAGCGGGAGGTTCTTACGAGCAGTACTTC.